The 26 T cell receptor beta chains listed next were all sequenced from one sample in a study of blood T cell repertoires in COVID-19. Measured with immunoSEQ multiplex PCR; TCRdb has only the in-frame clones, and not every one. The top ten clones hold roughly 0.72% of a sample with 500,000 or so clones, roughly 87% of them seen once. The sample consisted of PBMCs or T cells enriched from blood (not recorded which). These receptor sequences come from a woman aged 18 to 35 who had recovered from COVID-19.

Concerning this clone itself: Other DNA sequences from this sample encode an identical CDR3 as well. CDR3 DNA sequence: TGTGCCAGCTCGGCGCTAGCGGGGTCCTACAATGAGCAGTTCTTC. Translating gives CASSALAGSYNEQFF. The chain employs TRBV18 and TRBJ2-1; 9 bases map to TRBD2. Germline CDR1 and CDR2: KGHSH and LQKENI. V shed 6 bases, J shed 1 base, and the junction held 4 bases outside the gene matches. This CDR3 has 15 residues.

V gene TRBV30 combines with J gene TRBJ1-2; D ambiguous. The CDR3 runs 11 residues. Germline loops: CDR1 GTSNPN, CDR2 SVGIG (reference sequence). The ends were cut back, 0 bases at V and 6 bases at J, with 5 bases in the middle. The CDR3 sequence: CAWSVVDGYTF. The CDR3 DNA reads as TGTGCCTGGAGTGTTGTAGATGGCTACACCTTC.

The rearrangement joins TRBV15 to TRBJ1-1, with 8 bases that match TRBD1. Germline CDR1 reads LNHNV; CDR2 reads YYDKDF (reference sequence). The CDR3 contains 13 residues. Trimming took 3 bases from V and 5 from J; bases not matched to a gene: 2. The CDR3, as DNA: TGTGCCACCAGCAGGGACAGGGATACTGAAGCTTTCTTT. It encodes CATSRDRDTEAFF. The full variable domain, completed using reference TRBV15 and TRBJ1-1, is DAMVIQNPRYQVTQFGKPVTLSCSQTLNHNVMYWYQQKSSQAPKLLFHYYDKDFNNEADTPDNFQSRRPNTSFCFLDIRSPGLGDTAMYLCATSRDRDTEAFFGQGTRLTVV.

The V call is TRBV18, the J call TRBJ1-5, with a possible D match to TRBD1 (5 bases). Germline values: CDR1 KGHSH, CDR2 LQKENI. V was cut by 6 bases and J by 6 bases, with 18 bases left in between. The CDR3 contains 15 residues. CDR3 sequence (DNA): TGTGCCAGCTCCCCAACGCCGGGGGGGGGTCAGCCCCAGCATTTT. Encoded protein: CASSPTPGGGQPQHF. Combining the CDR3 with reference TRBV18 and TRBJ1-5 gives the whole variable domain NAGVMQNPRHLVRRRGQEARLRCSPMKGHSHVYWYRQLPEEGLKFMVYLQKENIIDESGMPKERFSAEFPKEGPSILRIQQVVRGDSAAYFCASSPTPGGGQPQHFGDGTRLSIL.

In this sample, this clone turned up once. J is TRBJ2-5 and V is TRBV12-1; no DNA check was done on the table's D call, TRBD2. TRBV12-1 is deemed a pseudogene. The CDR3 is 15 residues long. CDR3 coding DNA: TGTGCCAGCAGCTTTTCGGCTAGCGGGCAAGAGACCCAGTACTTC. Translation gives CASSFSASGQETQYF.

The CDR3 is CASSSIRRLVNEQFF. CDR3 DNA sequence: TGTGCCAGCAGCTCAATTCGTCGACTAGTCAATGAGCAGTTCTTC. V is TRBV11-2 and J is TRBJ2-1; D is perhaps TRBD2 (6 bases). The CDR3 runs 15 residues. The V end lost 4 bases, the J end lost 6 bases, and 16 bases lay between the germline ends. The germline CDR1 and CDR2 sequences are SGHAT and FQNNGV.

The chain combines TRBV6-6 with TRBJ1-5; no clear D. The CDR3 covers 14 residues. The germline CDR1 and CDR2 sequences are MNHNY and SVGAGI (reference sequence). Trimming took off 6 bases at V and 0 bases at J, with 9 bases between the two ends. The CDR3: CASSPPGSNQPQHF. The CDR3 nucleotides are TGTGCCAGCAGCCCCCCCGGTAGCAATCAGCCCCAGCATTTT.

CDR3 in DNA: TGTGCCAGTAGTACACTTACAGGGGGCGGAACTGAAGCTTTCTTT. Translated, it gives CASSTLTGGGTEAFF. The chain links TRBV19 to TRBJ1-1, with 9 bases fitting TRBD1. This CDR3 is built from 15 residues. In germline, CDR1 is LNHDA, CDR2 SQIVND (reference sequence). V lost 4 bases, J lost 5 bases, and 8 bases stayed unmatched.

This sequence joins TRBV6-5 and TRBJ1-1; D possibly corresponds to TRBD1 (6 bases). V was clipped by 5 bases and J by 1 base, with 11 bases between them. The CDR3 covers 14 residues. In germline, CDR1 is MNHEY, CDR2 SVGAGI. This CDR3 is CASSPGHTNTEAFF. The CDR3 DNA follows: TGTGCCAGCAGTCCGGGACATACGAACACTGAAGCTTTCTTT.

V is TRBV18 and J is TRBJ2-7; weak D call: TRBD2 (5 bases). This CDR3 contains 12 residues. From germline, CDR1 is KGHSH and CDR2 LQKENI. The V and J ends lost 6 bases and 7 bases respectively, with 13 bases between them. Here the CDR3 DNA reads TGTGCCAGCTCTCTCTTGACGGGGGAGCAGTACTTC. As protein: CASSLLTGEQYF.

This sequence joins TRBV6-1 and TRBJ1-1, with no clear D. The CDR3 totals 16 residues. The V end was cut by 2 bases, the J end by 7 bases, with 20 bases between. Germline CDR1 reads MNHNS; CDR2 reads SASEGT. In nucleotides, the CDR3 is TGTGCCAGCAGTGAAATGATAACGACTCGGCTTAATGAAGCTTTCTTT. Translation: CASSEMITTRLNEAFF.

V usage is TRBV28 and J usage is TRBJ1-4; no definite D call. Looked up from germline, CDR1 is MDHEN and CDR2 is SYDVKM. V shed 3 bases and J shed 1 base, with 6 bases lying between them. The CDR3 is 14 residues long. CDR3 in amino acids: CASSFLLTNEKLFF. The CDR3, as DNA: TGTGCCAGCAGTTTTCTGTTAACTAATGAAAAACTGTTTTTT. The complete variable domain, with remaining parts taken from reference TRBV28 and TRBJ1-4, reads DVKVTQSSRYLVKRTGEKVFLECVQDMDHENMFWYRQDPGLGLRLIYFSYDVKMKEKGDIPEGYSVSREKKERFSLILESASTNQTSMYLCASSFLLTNEKLFFGSGTQLSVL.

J is TRBJ1-5 and V is TRBV2; the D gene is possibly TRBD1 (6 bases). CDR3 length: 14 amino acids. V was clipped by 5 bases and J by 2 bases, with 10 bases between them. Germline CDR1 SNHLY, CDR2 FYNNEI. The CDR3 sequence: CASSKTGRNQPQHF. CDR3 DNA sequence: TGTGCCAGCAGTAAAACAGGGCGCAATCAGCCCCAGCATTTT.

The genes are TRBV27 and TRBJ2-2; a possible D gene is TRBD1 (6 bases). CDR3 size: 15 residues. CDR1 and CDR2 (germline): MNHEY, SMNVEV (reference sequence). With 0 bases removed from V and 4 bases from J, the gap between germline ends came to 9 bases. The CDR3 region has the DNA TGTGCCAGCAGTTTATCGCCAGGGGCCACCGGGGAGCTGTTTTTT. Translated, it gives CASSLSPGATGELFF.

The gene calls are TRBV5-1 and TRBJ1-6, with 7 bases identical to TRBD1. V lost 0 bases to trimming and J lost 7 bases; unmatched junction nucleotides: 4. Germline CDR1 reads SGHRS; CDR2 reads YFSETQ. The CDR3 sequence is 15 residues long. CDR3 loop: CASSLGTGSNSPLHF. As DNA, the CDR3 is TGCGCCAGCAGCTTGGGGACAGGCTCAAATTCACCCCTCCACTTT.

This rearrangement joins TRBV5-3 to TRBJ1-1; 7 bases are a match to TRBD1. TRBV5-3 is filed as an ORF, its function uncertain. V lost 10 bases, J lost 1 base, and 19 bases stayed unmatched. CDR3 length: 17 amino acids. The CDR3 spells CASQGVDFRAKNTEAFF. DNA for the CDR3: TGTGCCTCGCAGGGGGTGGATTTCCGCGCGAAGAACACTGAAGCTTTCTTT.

The J gene is TRBJ1-4, the V gene TRBV6-5; no reliable D call. V was pared by 2 bases and J by 8 bases, with 12 bases between. CDR3 length equals 14 residues. The V gene's germline CDR1 is MNHEY and CDR2 SVGAGI. DNA of the CDR3: TGTGCCAGCAGTTACGAGGCCGAAGACGAAAAACTGTTTTTT. Translation: CASSYEAEDEKLFF.

J is TRBJ1-1 and V is TRBV6-6; TRBD1 agrees at 7 bases. V shed 7 bases and J 12 bases; nucleotides not matched to a gene: 8. Germline V lookup: CDR1 MNHNY, CDR2 SVGAGI (reference sequence). The CDR3 runs to 11 residues. CDR3 residues: CASNRQGGPFF. In DNA, the CDR3 is TGTGCCAGCAACCGACAGGGCGGGCCTTTCTTT.

DNA of the CDR3: TGTGCCAGCAGCCTAATCTCTAACGGATTGGACTCTCCCCGGACCGGGGAGCTGTTTTTT. Its translation: CASSLISNGLDSPRTGELFF. The chain has TRBV21-1 and TRBJ2-2; the table gives TRBD2 as D, unverified against the DNA. TRBV21-1 has pseudogene status. CDR3 size: 20 residues.

The chain couples TRBV3-1 (or the pseudogene TRBV3-2) to TRBJ2-1; 9 bases are a match to TRBD2. The CDR3 covers 16 residues. V dropped 0 bases and J dropped 8; count of bases not matched to a gene: 8. The V gene's germline CDR1 is LGHDT and CDR2 YNNKEL (reference sequence). CDR3 sequence: CASSQDLGGGAYEQFF. The CDR3 DNA follows: TGTGCCAGCAGCCAAGATCTTGGCGGGGGGGCTTATGAGCAGTTCTTC.

CDR3 loop: CAISRDSSGSEQYF. The CDR3 DNA is TGTGCCATCAGCCGGGACTCCTCGGGGTCCGAGCAGTACTTC. The rearrangement uses TRBV10-3 and TRBJ2-7, with D perhaps matching TRBD2 (6 bases). The CDR3 length is 14 residues. V lost 6 bases and J 6 bases, leaving 18 bases between the germline ends. CDR1 is ENHRY, CDR2 SYGVKD, per germline.

This clone was picked up a small number of times. The chain recombines TRBV19 with TRBJ1-2; D is unclear. The CDR3 runs to 14 residues. The germline gives CDR1 LNHDA, CDR2 SQIVND (reference sequence). V was trimmed by 3 bases and J by 1 base, leaving 9 bases between them. Written as DNA, the CDR3 is TGTGCCAGTAGTATTAGTGACTATAACTATGGCTACACCTTC. It yields the protein CASSISDYNYGYTF.

V and J are TRBV28 and TRBJ1-3, with D possibly TRBD1 on 6 matching bases. The CDR3 has 15 amino acids. Trimming stripped 5 bases from V and 4 bases from J, with 15 bases between. Germline lookup yields CDR1 MDHEN and CDR2 SYDVKM. CDR3 nucleotide sequence: TGTGCCAGCAGTCAGGTCCCAGGGGTGGGAAACACCATATATTTT. Residues: CASSQVPGVGNTIYF.

V usage is TRBV12-3 or TRBV12-4 and J usage is TRBJ1-6; no definite D call. CDR3 size: 13 residues. Deletions cut 3 bases from V and 8 bases from J, with 8 bases between. The chain's CDR3 is CASSFGVDSPLHF. CDR3 nucleotides: TGTGCCAGCAGTTTTGGAGTAGATTCACCCCTCCACTTT.

V usage is TRBV12-3 or TRBV12-4 and J usage is TRBJ1-2, with a weak D call TRBD1 (5 bases). The CDR3 is 13 amino acids. V was clipped by 6 bases and J by 2 bases, with 10 bases between them. DNA for the CDR3: TGTGCCAGCAGCAAAAGGGGAAACTATGGCTACACCTTC. It specifies CASSKRGNYGYTF.

The chain is built from TRBV2 and TRBJ2-7; D call uncertain. The V gene's germline CDR1 is SNHLY and CDR2 FYNNEI. This CDR3 region has 13 residues. Between the trimmed V and J ends, which lost 8 bases and 4 bases, there was a span of 15 bases. The DNA for the CDR3 is TGTGCCAGCTCGTCCCCTCGCGAGTACGAGCAGTACTTC. As protein: CASSSPREYEQYF.